Detailed here is one TCR beta chain. Its antigen is still unknown. These data originate in a study of post-analysis software for immune sequencing data. Carried by the TCR beta cDNA libraries were unique molecular identifiers. MiXCR was run by TCRdb on the PCR reads, yielding one entry per CDR3 protein. The sample includes approximately 730,000 distinct CDR3 sequences, roughly 27% of them seen just once. This CDR3 contains 18 residues. Between the trimmed V and J ends, which lost 5 bases and 0 bases, there was a span of 20 bases. Germline CDR1 SGHVS, CDR2 FQNEAQ. Study results and caveats: In patients, five or six TRBV segments were more frequent than in controls, with TRBV5-6, TRBV5-1 and TRBV20-1 among them.

Source material: blood. The origin of this receptor is a girl between 5 and 17 years old with multiple sclerosis. The genes are TRBV7-8 and TRBJ2-1, with a tentative D call TRBD1 (6 bases). The CDR3 nucleotides are TGTGCCAGCAGCGTGTGGCAGGGGCTAGCCAGCTCCTACAATGAGCAGTTCTTC. This gives the protein CASSVWQGLASSYNEQFF.